There are many counts of the clone carrying this TCR beta chain. Germline CDR1 reads DFQATT; CDR2 reads SNEGSKA (reference sequence). V dropped 6 bases and J dropped 2 bases, with 16 bases sitting between them. This CDR3 spans 14 amino acids. A single record per CDR3 protein comes from TCRdb applying MiXCR to the 5' RACE reads. The table has some 54,000 distinct CDR3 sequences, roughly a sixth seen once. The V and J genes are TRBV20-1 and TRBJ2-5; D is perhaps TRBD2 (6 bases). The sequence derives from a female donor with breast cancer. Specimen: naive CD4+ T cells sorted from blood. This sample's subset: naive CD4+ T cells, CD4+CD45RA+CD25-. This CDR3 reads CSAPSAPRQETQYF. The CDR3 DNA reads as TGCAGTGCGCCTAGCGCCCCGCGGCAAGAGACCCAGTACTTC.